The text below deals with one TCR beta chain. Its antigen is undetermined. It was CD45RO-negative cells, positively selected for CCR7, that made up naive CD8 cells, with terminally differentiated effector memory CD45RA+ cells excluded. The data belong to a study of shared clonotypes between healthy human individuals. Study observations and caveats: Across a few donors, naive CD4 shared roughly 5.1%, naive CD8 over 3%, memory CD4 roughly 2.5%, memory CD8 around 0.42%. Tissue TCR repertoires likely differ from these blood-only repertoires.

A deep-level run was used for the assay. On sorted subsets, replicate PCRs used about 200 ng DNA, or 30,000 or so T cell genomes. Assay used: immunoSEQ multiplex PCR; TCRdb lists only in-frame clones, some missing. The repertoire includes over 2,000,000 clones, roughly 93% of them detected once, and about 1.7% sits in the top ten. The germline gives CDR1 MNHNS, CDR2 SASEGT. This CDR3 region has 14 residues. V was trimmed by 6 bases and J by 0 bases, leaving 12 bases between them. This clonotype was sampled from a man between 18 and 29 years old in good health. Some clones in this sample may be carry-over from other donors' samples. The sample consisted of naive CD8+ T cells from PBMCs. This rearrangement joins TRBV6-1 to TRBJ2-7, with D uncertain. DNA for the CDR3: TGTGCCAGCAGCCCACGGGTCCGCTCCTACGAGCAGTACTTC. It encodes CASSPRVRSYEQYF.